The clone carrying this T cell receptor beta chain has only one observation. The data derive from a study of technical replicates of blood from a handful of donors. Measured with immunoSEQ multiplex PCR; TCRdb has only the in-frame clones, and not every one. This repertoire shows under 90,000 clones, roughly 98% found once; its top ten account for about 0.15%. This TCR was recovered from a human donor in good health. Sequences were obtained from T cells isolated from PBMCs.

This chain's CDR3 is CASRATGPVGAFF. DNA for the CDR3: TGTGCCAGCAGGGCTACAGGGCCGGTTGGAGCTTTCTTT. This chain links TRBV2 with TRBJ1-1; weak D call: TRBD1 (6 bases). The CDR3 is 13 amino acids. Germline values: CDR1 SNHLY, CDR2 FYNNEI. Trimming pared 6 bases from V and 10 bases from J, leaving 18 bases between.